The 21 T cell receptor beta chains reported below all come from one sample, sequenced in a study of cytomegalovirus exposure and HLA in healthy donors. The study ran its PCR with 60 Vbeta and 13 Jbeta primers. Data came from immunoSEQ multiplex PCR; TCRdb stores just in-frame clones and leaves some out. The repertoire table contains around 150,000 clones. Sequenced: PBMCs. Receptors were obtained from a man aged 25 to 40 in good health and CMV-seronegative.

V usage is TRBV6-5 and J usage is TRBJ1-3, with no clear D. The V end was cut by 0 bases, the J end by 0 bases, with 9 bases between. The CDR3 loop spans 16 amino acids. CDR1 MNHEY and CDR2 SVGAGI come from the germline V gene. This chain's CDR3 is CASSYSGDYSGNTIYF. CDR3 sequence (DNA): TGTGCCAGCAGTTACTCTGGAGATTACTCTGGAAACACCATATATTTT.

The chain uses TRBV18 and TRBJ2-7; 15 positions match TRBD2. Germline V gene lookup returns CDR1 KGHSH and CDR2 LQKENI. The CDR3 length is 16 residues. V dropped 0 bases and J dropped 7; count of bases not matched to a gene: 4. The CDR3 here is CASSPPGTSGRLEQYF. The CDR3 coding sequence is TGTGCCAGCTCACCACCGGGGACTAGCGGGAGGTTGGAGCAGTACTTC. Full variable domain (missing parts from reference TRBV18 and TRBJ2-7): NAGVMQNPRHLVRRRGQEARLRCSPMKGHSHVYWYRQLPEEGLKFMVYLQKENIIDESGMPKERFSAEFPKEGPSILRIQQVVRGDSAAYFCASSPPGTSGRLEQYFGPGTRLTVT.

The rearrangement uses TRBV27 and TRBJ1-2, with a possible D match to TRBD1 (6 bases). The CDR3 consists of 14 residues. The germline CDR1 and CDR2 sequences are MNHEY and SMNVEV (reference sequence). The germline V and J ends were trimmed by 3 bases and 5 bases, with 13 bases remaining between them. The CDR3 DNA reads TGTGCCAGCAGTTTCGGCAGGGGAATATATGGCTACACCTTC. As protein: CASSFGRGIYGYTF.

This chain links TRBV11-1 with TRBJ2-5; 10 bases match TRBD2. This CDR3 comprises 16 residues. From germline, CDR1 is SGHAT and CDR2 FQDESV (reference sequence). The V gene end was trimmed by 0 bases and the J gene end by 2 bases; junction bases not matched to a gene: 3. Here the CDR3 reads CASSLAIAGGQETQYF. CDR3 DNA: TGTGCCAGCAGCTTAGCCATAGCGGGAGGTCAAGAGACCCAGTACTTC.

The chain joins TRBV11-3 to TRBJ2-7, with 7 bases that match TRBD2. The CDR3 has 17 amino acids. V lost 5 bases and J lost 3; bases outside the gene matches: 16. The germline V gene has CDR1 SGHNT and CDR2 YENEEA. CDR3 DNA sequence: TGTGCCAGCAGCCGGGTAGGTGCGGGAGCTCACCTCTACGAGCAGTACTTC. This sequence encodes CASSRVGAGAHLYEQYF.

This chain uses TRBV25-1 with TRBJ2-1; 7 bases are a match to TRBD1. Germline V gene lookup returns CDR1 MGHDK and CDR2 SYGVNS. The CDR3 runs to 16 residues. Trimming at V came to 4 bases and at J to 3 bases, leaving 9 bases not matched to a gene. The CDR3 spells CASSGEQGIVYNEQFF. The CDR3 DNA reads as TGTGCCAGCAGTGGGGAACAGGGGATCGTCTACAATGAGCAGTTCTTC.

The J gene is TRBJ2-5, the V gene TRBV29-1, with 9 bases identical to TRBD1. Trimming at V came to 7 bases and at J to 2 bases, leaving 11 bases not matched to a gene. The CDR3 spans 15 residues. The germline V gene has CDR1 SQVTM and CDR2 ANQGSEA. The CDR3 sequence: CSAASPGQGQETQYF. The CDR3 bases are TGCAGCGCCGCCTCCCCGGGACAGGGTCAAGAGACCCAGTACTTC.

This chain joins TRBV11-2 and TRBJ1-2; D unresolved. Trimming removed 5 bases from V and 7 bases from J, with 23 bases in between. CDR3 size: 16 residues. CDR1 SGHAT and CDR2 FQNNGV come from the germline V gene. CDR3 sequence (DNA): TGTGCCAGCAGCCTCCTCAAAGGGAGCGGCGTCGGTGGCTACACCTTC. Translation: CASSLLKGSGVGGYTF.

The chain couples TRBV4-2 to TRBJ2-7; tentatively, D is TRBD2 (6 bases). Trimming removed 5 bases from V and 0 bases from J, with 14 bases in between. The CDR3 is 15 residues long. CDR1 LGHNA and CDR2 YNFKEQ come from the germline V gene. CDR3 sequence: CASSFGTSSSYEQYF. CDR3 DNA: TGTGCCAGCAGCTTCGGGACTTCTAGCTCCTACGAGCAGTACTTC.

The gene calls are TRBV6-5 and TRBJ2-3, with 9 nucleotides matching TRBD2. CDR1 and CDR2 (germline): MNHEY, SVGAGI. This CDR3 comprises 15 residues. V gave up 6 bases and J gave up 9 bases; unmatched junction bases: 13. CDR3 in amino acids: CASSLTGEGLATQYF. Written as DNA, the CDR3 is TGTGCCAGCAGCTTAACGGGGGAGGGACTAGCAACGCAGTATTTT.

This chain connects TRBV7-3 to TRBJ2-3; 7 bases line up with TRBD2. The germline gives CDR1 SGHTA, CDR2 FQGTGA. Losses at the gene ends were 4 bases for V and 1 base for J; bases not matched to a gene: 8. The CDR3 spans 16 residues. CDR3 in amino acids: CASSSGLVGGTDTQYF. In DNA form, the CDR3 reads TGTGCCAGCAGCTCTGGACTAGTTGGGGGCACAGATACGCAGTATTTT.

This rearrangement joins TRBV28 to TRBJ2-7; D is perhaps TRBD2 (5 bases). Germline V gives CDR1 MDHEN, CDR2 SYDVKM. The CDR3 runs 12 residues. Trimming left V 11 bases short and J 0 bases short, with 11 bases between. The CDR3 DNA is TGTGCCTCCTGGGAGCACTCCTACGAGCAGTACTTC. Protein: CASWEHSYEQYF.

About this clone itself: In the same sample, other DNA sequences code for this CDR3. The chain couples TRBV11-2 to TRBJ1-1; D is unclear. V was cut by 3 bases and J by 5 bases, with 16 bases left in between. The CDR3 totals 15 residues. The germline CDR1 and CDR2 sequences are SGHAT and FQNNGV. The CDR3 coding sequence is TGTGCCAGCAGCTTGGTCTTGCGGGGATGGACTGAAGCTTTCTTT. Translated: CASSLVLRGWTEAFF.

The chain recombines TRBV30 with TRBJ1-2, with D maybe TRBD1 (5 bases). The CDR3 is 12 amino acids. Deletions cut 4 bases from V and 3 bases from J, with 9 bases between. Germline V gene data show CDR1 as GTSNPN and CDR2 as SVGIG (reference sequence). CDR3 loop: CAWMSRDYGYTF. Written as DNA, the CDR3 is TGTGCCTGGATGAGCAGGGACTATGGCTACACCTTC. Based on the CDR3 plus reference TRBV30 and TRBJ1-2, the full variable domain is SQTIHQWPATLVQPVGSPLSLECTVEGTSNPNLYWYRQAAGRGLQLLFYSVGIGQISSEVPQNLSASRPQDRQFILSSKKLLLSDSGFYLCAWMSRDYGYTFGSGTRLTVV.

The chain recombines TRBV7-2 with TRBJ1-2; 9 nucleotides line up with TRBD1. Per germline, CDR1 SGHTA and CDR2 FQGNSA. J lost 6 bases, V lost 6 bases, and 2 bases had no gene match. CDR3 length equals 12 residues. The CDR3 reads CASRRQGDGYTF. As DNA, the CDR3 is TGTGCCAGCAGGCGACAGGGGGATGGCTACACCTTC.

The genes are TRBV19 and TRBJ2-7; 11 bases agree with TRBD2. The trim removed 5 bases at V and 1 base at J, leaving 4 bases unmatched. CDR3 length: 15 residues. CDR1 is LNHDA, CDR2 SQIVND, per germline (reference sequence). The CDR3 protein is CASSSRTSGSYEQYF. CDR3 nucleotides: TGTGCCAGTAGTTCTCGGACTAGCGGGTCCTACGAGCAGTACTTC.

In regard to this clone: One end of the junction varies from germline; a read error may be responsible. The chain is built from TRBV29-1 and TRBJ1-1; D perhaps matches TRBD1 (6 bases). The CDR3 totals 14 residues. Germline V gives CDR1 SQVTM, CDR2 ANQGSEA. In DNA, the CDR3 is TGCAGCGTTGTGAGGGGGGGAGTGAACATTGAAGCTTTCTTT. Translated: CSVVRGGVNIEAFF.

This chain uses TRBV19 with TRBJ1-2; D is perhaps TRBD1 (5 bases). V was trimmed by 9 bases and J by 0 bases, leaving 20 bases between them. The CDR3 extends over 16 amino acids. The germline V gene has CDR1 LNHDA and CDR2 SQIVND (reference sequence). Here the CDR3 reads CASQTDHGGSNYGYTF. The CDR3 DNA sequence: TGTGCCAGCCAGACGGATCACGGGGGGTCTAACTATGGCTACACCTTC.

V usage is TRBV6-5 and J usage is TRBJ2-1; 15 nucleotides align to TRBD2. CDR1 and CDR2 from the germline V gene are MNHEY and SVGAGI. Losses at the gene ends were 5 bases for V and 9 bases for J; bases not matched to a gene: 5. The CDR3 sequence is 15 residues long. The CDR3 bases are TGTGCCAGCAGTCCTGGGACTAGCGGGAGGCCTGAGCAGTTCTTC. Translated, it gives CASSPGTSGRPEQFF.

The rearrangement joins TRBV19 to TRBJ2-5, with a weak D call TRBD2 (5 bases). The CDR3 consists of 14 residues. The ends were cut back, 8 bases at V and 4 bases at J, with 17 bases in the middle. From germline, CDR1 is LNHDA and CDR2 SQIVND (reference sequence). Written as DNA, the CDR3 is TGTGCCAGTCAAGATCGGGGTGGGAGAGAGACCCAGTACTTC. Translating gives CASQDRGGRETQYF.

This chain joins TRBV7-9 and TRBJ2-1; perhaps TRBD1 as D (5 bases). Germline CDR1 and CDR2: SEHNR and FQNEAQ (reference sequence). The CDR3 contains 11 residues. V was shortened by 6 bases and J by 16 bases, with 16 bases between the two germline ends. The CDR3 reads CASSEAGLDFF. CDR3 sequence (DNA): TGTGCCAGCAGTGAGGCAGGGCTAGATTTCTTC. The full variable domain, completed using reference TRBV7-9 and TRBJ2-1, is DTGVSQNPRHKITKRGQNVTFRCDPISEHNRLYWYRQTLGQGPEFLTYFQNEAQLEKSRLLSDRFSAERPKGSFSTLEIQRTEQGDSAMYLCASSEAGLDFFGPGTRLTVL.